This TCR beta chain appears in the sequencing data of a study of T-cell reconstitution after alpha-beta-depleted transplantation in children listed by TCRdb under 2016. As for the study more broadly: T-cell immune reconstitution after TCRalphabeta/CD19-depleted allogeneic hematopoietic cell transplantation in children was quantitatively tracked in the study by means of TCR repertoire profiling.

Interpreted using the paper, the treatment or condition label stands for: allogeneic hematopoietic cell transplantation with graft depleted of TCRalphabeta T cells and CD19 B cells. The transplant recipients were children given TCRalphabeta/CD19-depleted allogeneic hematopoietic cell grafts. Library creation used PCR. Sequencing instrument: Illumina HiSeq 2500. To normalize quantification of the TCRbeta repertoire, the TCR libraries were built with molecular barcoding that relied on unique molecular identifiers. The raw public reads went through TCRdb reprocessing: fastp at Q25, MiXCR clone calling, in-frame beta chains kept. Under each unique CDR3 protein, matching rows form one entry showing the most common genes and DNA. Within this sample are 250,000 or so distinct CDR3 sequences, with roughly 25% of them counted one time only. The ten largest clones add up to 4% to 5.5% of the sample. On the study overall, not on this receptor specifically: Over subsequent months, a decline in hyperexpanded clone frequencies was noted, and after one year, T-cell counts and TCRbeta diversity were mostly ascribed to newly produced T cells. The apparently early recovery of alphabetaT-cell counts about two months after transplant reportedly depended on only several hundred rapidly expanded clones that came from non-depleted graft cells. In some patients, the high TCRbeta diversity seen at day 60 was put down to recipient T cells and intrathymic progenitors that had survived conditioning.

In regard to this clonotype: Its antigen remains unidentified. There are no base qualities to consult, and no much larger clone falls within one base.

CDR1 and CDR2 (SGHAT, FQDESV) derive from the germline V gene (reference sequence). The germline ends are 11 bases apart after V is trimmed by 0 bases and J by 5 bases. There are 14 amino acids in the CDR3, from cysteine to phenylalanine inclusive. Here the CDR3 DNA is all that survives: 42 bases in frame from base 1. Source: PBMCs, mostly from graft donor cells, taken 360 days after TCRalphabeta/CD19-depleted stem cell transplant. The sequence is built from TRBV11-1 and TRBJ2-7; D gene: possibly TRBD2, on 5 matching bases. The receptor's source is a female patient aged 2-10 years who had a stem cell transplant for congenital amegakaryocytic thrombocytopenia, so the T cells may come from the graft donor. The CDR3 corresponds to CASSLAGEPHEQYF. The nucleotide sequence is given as TGTGCCAGCAGCTTAGCGGGAGAACCCCACGAGCAGTACTTC.